The 26 T cell receptor beta chains below come from one sample, sequenced in a study of human T cells and chemical hapten exposure. Indicated time point: patch test 1, 2 weeks after DPC sensitization. Treatment defined: therapeutic diphenylcyclopropenone sensitization with weekly scalp DPC. TCRdb reanalysed the RACE reads using MiXCR and keeps one entry per CDR3 protein. This table holds 95,000 to 150,000 distinct CDR3 sequences, roughly 15% found once. The sample consisted of whole blood, taken in connection with sensitization to the hapten diphenylcyclopropenone (DPC). Receptor source: a man younger than 35 with alopecia areata. Some clones in this sample may be carry-over from other donors' samples.

The chain is built from TRBV24-1 and TRBJ2-7; D is uncertain. The CDR3 runs 12 residues. Trimming left V 10 bases short and J 1 base short, with 10 bases between. The germline V gene has CDR1 KGHDR and CDR2 SFDVKD. The CDR3 DNA reads TGTGCCACTTCAGACGGTTCCTACGAGCAGTACTTC. It is translated as CATSDGSYEQYF.

This clonotype has a count of ten or more. V usage is TRBV5-6 and J usage is TRBJ1-2, with 7 bases aligning to TRBD1. This CDR3 region has 15 residues. Losses at the gene ends were 7 bases for V and 4 bases for J; bases not matched to a gene: 13. Germline CDR1 SGHDT, CDR2 YYEEEE. CDR3 nucleotides: TGTGCCAGCGAAGGGCAGGGACAGCAATTCTATGGCTACACCTTC. This gives the protein CASEGQGQQFYGYTF.

Only a few counts were recorded for this clonotype. The chain is built from TRBV28 and TRBJ1-2; no clear D gene. Germline V gene sequence: CDR1 MDHEN, CDR2 SYDVKM. V was cut by 2 bases and J by 8 bases, with 12 bases left in between. The CDR3 sequence is 13 residues long. CDR3 DNA sequence: TGTGCCAGCAGTTTAGACACCTCCCGGGGCTACACCTTC. It is translated as CASSLDTSRGYTF.

Ten or more counts support this clonotype. The chain employs TRBV29-1 and TRBJ2-3, with D possibly matching TRBD1 (5 bases). CDR1 is SQVTM and CDR2 is ANQGSEA in the germline V gene. This CDR3 has 15 residues. Trimming pared 0 bases from V and 1 base from J, leaving 11 bases between. The CDR3: CSVEDQTGRTDTQYF. The CDR3 bases are TGCAGCGTTGAAGATCAAACAGGACGCACAGATACGCAGTATTTT.

The chain couples TRBV5-4 to TRBJ1-1, with 8 nucleotides matching TRBD1. The CDR3 is made up of 15 amino acids. Trimming cost V 2 bases and J 2 bases; bases outside gene matches: 5. Germline V gene lookup returns CDR1 SGHNT and CDR2 YYREEE (reference sequence). The CDR3 protein is CASSFSGTGNTEAFF. Here the CDR3 DNA reads TGTGCCAGCAGCTTTTCCGGGACAGGTAACACTGAAGCTTTCTTT.

Many counts were recorded for this clonotype. The gene calls are TRBV20-1 and TRBJ1-6; perhaps TRBD1 as D (5 bases). V gave up 5 bases and J gave up 3 bases, with 14 bases separating them. The CDR3 loop spans 15 amino acids. Looked up from germline, CDR1 is DFQATT and CDR2 is SNEGSKA (reference sequence). The CDR3 reads CSAEQGSNYNSPLHF. The CDR3 coding sequence is TGCAGTGCTGAGCAGGGCTCAAACTATAATTCACCCCTCCACTTT.

This clonotype was picked up a small number of times. This chain uses TRBV15 with TRBJ2-5; D is ambiguous. The CDR3 has 14 amino acids. Germline CDR1 reads LNHNV; CDR2 reads YYDKDF (reference sequence). Between the trimmed V and J ends, which lost 0 bases and 0 bases, there was a span of 5 bases. CDR3 sequence (DNA): TGTGCCACCAGCAGAGATTTGTACCAAGAGACCCAGTACTTC. Translation: CATSRDLYQETQYF. Looking up the rest from reference TRBV15 and TRBJ2-5 gives the full variable domain: DAMVIQNPRYQVTQFGKPVTLSCSQTLNHNVMYWYQQKSSQAPKLLFHYYDKDFNNEADTPDNFQSRRPNTSFCFLDIRSPGLGDTAMYLCATSRDLYQETQYFGPGTRLLVL.

The CDR3 DNA sequence: TGCAGTGCTAGAGACGGCGTGAAACAGGGGCCCCAGCATTTT. It translates to CSARDGVKQGPQHF. V and J are TRBV20-1 and TRBJ1-5; tentatively, D is TRBD1 (6 bases). The germline V gene has CDR1 DFQATT and CDR2 SNEGSKA (reference sequence). CDR3 length equals 14 residues. With 0 bases removed from V and 9 bases from J, the gap between germline ends came to 15 bases.

V and J are TRBV11-2 and TRBJ2-5; 7 bases fit TRBD1. V dropped 5 bases and J dropped 12; count of bases not matched to a gene: 18. Germline lookup yields CDR1 SGHAT and CDR2 FQNNGV. There are 15 residues in the CDR3. CDR3 sequence reads: CASSPSPRQGPTEYF. The DNA of the CDR3 is TGTGCCAGCAGCCCTTCCCCTCGACAGGGACCCACGGAGTACTTC.

The gene calls are TRBV4-3 and TRBJ1-6; TRBD1 might be the D (6 bases). Germline-derived CDR1 and CDR2 are LGHNA and YSLEER. The CDR3 is made up of 16 amino acids. V dropped 0 bases and J dropped 11 bases, with 17 bases sitting between them. This CDR3 reads CASSQDLQGGLTPLHF. As DNA, the CDR3 is TGCGCCAGCAGCCAAGACCTACAGGGCGGCCTTACACCCCTCCACTTT.

This clonotype was seen more than once but under ten times. The chain has TRBV7-9 and TRBJ1-1, with 7 bases lining up with TRBD1. Germline values: CDR1 SEHNR, CDR2 FQNEAQ (reference sequence). This CDR3 is built from 13 residues. Losses at the gene ends were 5 bases for V and 6 bases for J; bases not matched to a gene: 6. The CDR3 DNA is TGTGCCAGCAGCCTTGGACAGGTCCCTGAAGCTTTCTTT. It encodes CASSLGQVPEAFF.

V is TRBV6-5 and J is TRBJ2-1; D is tentatively TRBD1 or TRBD2 (5 bases each). Germline CDR1 and CDR2: MNHEY and SVGAGI. The V and J ends lost 2 bases and 10 bases respectively, with 9 bases between them. This CDR3 comprises 12 residues. The CDR3 region has the DNA TGTGCCAGCAGTTACACGGGGCGGGAGCAGTTCTTC. It is translated as CASSYTGREQFF.

The J gene is TRBJ2-1, the V gene TRBV28, with D maybe TRBD1 (5 bases). The CDR3 sequence is 17 residues long. The germline V gene encodes CDR1 MDHEN and CDR2 SYDVKM. V lost 1 base and J lost 7, with 20 bases in between. The CDR3 protein is CASSLYPGQGTRNEQFF. CDR3 sequence (DNA): TGTGCCAGCAGTTTATATCCTGGGCAGGGAACGCGGAATGAGCAGTTCTTC.

This clonotype was observed a few times. The chain recombines TRBV7-8 with TRBJ1-5; D not resolved. The V end lost 4 bases, the J end lost 2 bases, and 9 bases lay between the germline ends. Per the germline V gene, CDR1 is SGHVS and CDR2 is FQNEAQ. This CDR3 contains 14 residues. CDR3 sequence: CASSSLVGNQPQHF. Here the CDR3 DNA reads TGTGCCAGCAGCTCCTTAGTCGGCAATCAGCCCCAGCATTTT. The whole variable domain, filled in from reference TRBV7-8 and TRBJ1-5, reads GAGVSQSPRYKVAKRGQDVALRCDPISGHVSLFWYQQALGQGPEFLTYFQNEAQLDKSGLPSDRFFAERPEGSVSTLKIQRTQQEDSAVYLCASSSLVGNQPQHFGDGTRLSIL.

There are a few counts of this clonotype. The chain employs TRBV7-2 and TRBJ2-3; 8 nucleotides align to TRBD2. This CDR3 has 16 amino acids. Germline V gene sequence: CDR1 SGHTA, CDR2 FQGNSA. The trim removed 3 bases at V and 4 bases at J, leaving 9 bases unmatched. The CDR3 nucleotides read TGTGCCAGCAGCTTTGTAGGCGGGGGGATGGCAGATACGCAGTATTTT. It is translated as CASSFVGGGMADTQYF.

This clonotype was picked up many times. The CDR3 DNA is TGTGCCAGCAGCGTAGCCGGGACAGGGAATTCACCCCTCCACTTT. This translates into CASSVAGTGNSPLHF. The genes are TRBV5-6 and TRBJ1-6, with 9 bases fitting TRBD1. Germline CDR1 SGHDT, CDR2 YYEEEE. This CDR3 region has 15 residues. V lost 4 bases, J lost 7 bases, and 6 bases stayed unmatched.

The chain employs TRBV6-1 and TRBJ2-1, with 7 bases lining up with TRBD1. The V and J ends lost 5 bases and 8 bases, in that order; junction bases with no gene match: 12. Germline CDR1 and CDR2: MNHNS and SASEGT. There are 15 residues in the CDR3. In nucleotides, the CDR3 is TGTGCCAGCAGTCCAAGACAGGGTTGGGCATATGAGCAGTTCTTC. Residues: CASSPRQGWAYEQFF.

V usage is TRBV7-2 and J usage is TRBJ2-3; D is uncertain. V was trimmed by 5 bases and J by 0 bases, leaving 9 bases between them. The CDR3 is made up of 14 amino acids. Germline V gene sequence: CDR1 SGHTA, CDR2 FQGNSA. The CDR3 here is CASSPDLSTDTQYF. In nucleotides, the CDR3 is TGTGCCAGCAGCCCCGATCTTAGCACAGATACGCAGTATTTT.

This clonotype has only a few counts. V usage is TRBV20-1 and J usage is TRBJ2-3, with TRBD2 as a possible D gene (5 bases). The V gene's germline CDR1 is DFQATT and CDR2 SNEGSKA (reference sequence). With 5 bases removed from V and 6 bases from J, the gap between germline ends came to 18 bases. The CDR3 extends over 14 amino acids. CDR3 loop: CSALSRARLDTQYF. In nucleotides, the CDR3 is TGCAGTGCTCTTTCGCGGGCCCGACTGGATACGCAGTATTTT.

Only a few counts were recorded for this clonotype. CDR3: CASSLVVYSGTGSTDTQYF. The CDR3 DNA is TGTGCCAGCAGCTTAGTGGTTTATTCTGGGACAGGCTCAACAGATACGCAGTATTTT. The genes are TRBV7-8 and TRBJ2-3; 8 bases are shared with TRBD1. This CDR3 contains 19 residues. Germline trimming cut 1 base from V and 3 bases from J; bases unmatched to any gene: 15. The germline V gene encodes CDR1 SGHVS and CDR2 FQNEAQ.

This clonotype has a handful of counts. This chain connects TRBV10-3 to TRBJ2-4; D might be TRBD1 (6 bases). V lost 5 bases, J lost 0 bases, and 11 bases lay in between. The CDR3 sequence is 15 residues long. Germline V gene data show CDR1 as ENHRY and CDR2 as SYGVKD. The CDR3 spells CAISRQELAKNIQYF. The CDR3 DNA follows: TGTGCCATCAGTAGACAGGAGCTAGCCAAAAACATTCAGTACTTC.

This clonotype occurred a few times. The chain is built from TRBV11-2 and TRBJ1-3; D call uncertain. V lost 3 bases, J lost 4 bases, and 4 bases lay in between. The CDR3 covers 12 residues. Germline V gene sequence: CDR1 SGHAT, CDR2 FQNNGV. The DNA of the CDR3 is TGTGCCAGCAGCTTCCAAGGAAACACCATATATTTT. This encodes CASSFQGNTIYF. The full variable domain, its missing parts supplied by reference TRBV11-2 and TRBJ1-3, is EAGVAQSPRYKIIEKRQSVAFWCNPISGHATLYWYQQILGQGPKLLIQFQNNGVVDDSQLPKDRFSAERLKGVDSTLKIQPAKLEDSAVYLCASSFQGNTIYFGEGSWLTVV.

This clonotype was counted between two and nine times. The chain uses TRBV20-1 and TRBJ2-2, with unresolved D. V lost 3 bases, J lost 7 bases, and 6 bases lay in between. The CDR3 loop spans 11 amino acids. CDR1 DFQATT and CDR2 SNEGSKA come from the germline V gene (reference sequence). CDR3 protein: CSASRDGELFF. The CDR3, as DNA: TGCAGTGCTAGTCGAGACGGGGAGCTGTTTTTT.

This clonotype occurred a few times. The V and J genes are TRBV10-3 and TRBJ1-3, with D possibly TRBD1 on 6 matching bases. Germline V gene data show CDR1 as ENHRY and CDR2 as SYGVKD. This CDR3 is 16 amino acids long. V lost 0 bases and J 6 bases, leaving 15 bases between the germline ends. The CDR3 DNA is TGTGCCATCAGTGAGTCGACGGGGGCTCGGGCAAACACCATATATTTT. Translated: CAISESTGARANTIYF.

This clonotype has more than one count but fewer than ten. The chain has TRBV4-1 and TRBJ1-5; the match to TRBD1 covers 10 bases. Germline V CDR1 and CDR2: MGHRA, YSYEKL. The CDR3 loop spans 16 amino acids. V lost 0 bases to trimming and J lost 4 bases; unmatched junction nucleotides: 3. The CDR3 is CASSQEAGQGNQPQHF. CDR3 bases: TGCGCCAGCAGCCAAGAGGCGGGACAGGGGAATCAGCCCCAGCATTTT.

The CDR3 DNA reads TGTGCCAGCAGCCCGGACAGGGGGCGCGATGAAAAACTGTTTTTT. This encodes CASSPDRGRDEKLFF. V is TRBV13 and J is TRBJ1-4, with 11 bases aligning to TRBD1. V was clipped by 5 bases and J by 6 bases; unmatched bases: 5. The CDR3 consists of 15 residues. CDR1 is PRHDT, CDR2 FYEKMQ, per germline (reference sequence).